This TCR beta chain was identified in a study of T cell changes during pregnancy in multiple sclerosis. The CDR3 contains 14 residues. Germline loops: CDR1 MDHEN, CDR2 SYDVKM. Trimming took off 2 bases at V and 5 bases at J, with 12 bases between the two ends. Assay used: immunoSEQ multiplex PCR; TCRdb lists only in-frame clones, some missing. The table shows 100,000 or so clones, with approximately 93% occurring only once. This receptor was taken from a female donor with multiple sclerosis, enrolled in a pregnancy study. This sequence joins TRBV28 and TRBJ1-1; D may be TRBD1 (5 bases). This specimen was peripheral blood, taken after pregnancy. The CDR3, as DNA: TGTGCCAGCAGTTTAGGGGGGATTGGGACTGAAGCTTTCTTT. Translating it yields CASSLGGIGTEAFF.